This passage covers 21 T cell receptor beta chains from one sample sequenced in a study of T cell responses to AZD1222 COVID-19 vaccine. Here immunoSEQ multiplex PCR was the method, and the copy in TCRdb shows in-frame clones only, minus some. The data show about 110,000 clones, roughly nine tenths seen once. The material sequenced was peripheral blood, taken on day 0 of MenACWY control vaccination. The receptors originated from an adult in good health.

The chain combines TRBV27 with TRBJ1-2, with 7 nucleotides matching TRBD1. The CDR3 covers 14 residues. Germline trimming cut 6 bases from V and 4 bases from J; bases unmatched to any gene: 8. Germline V lookup: CDR1 MNHEY, CDR2 SMNVEV (reference sequence). The CDR3 is CASRSTGAGYGYTF. CDR3 DNA sequence: TGTGCCAGCAGGAGTACAGGGGCTGGCTATGGCTACACCTTC.

This sequence joins TRBV18 and TRBJ1-4; D remains ambiguous. CDR3 length equals 14 residues. The germline V gene has CDR1 KGHSH and CDR2 LQKENI. Trimming left V 3 bases short and J 1 base short, with 6 bases between. CDR3 DNA sequence: TGTGCCAGCTCACCTAGGCAAACTAATGAAAAACTGTTTTTT. Its protein is CASSPRQTNEKLFF.

This clone has a single count. J is TRBJ1-4 and V is TRBV7-9; D unclear. The CDR3 runs 17 residues. Deletions cut 1 base from V and 0 bases from J, with 12 bases between. The V gene's germline CDR1 is SEHNR and CDR2 FQNEAQ (reference sequence). The CDR3 DNA is TGTGCCAGCAGCTTAGTTTGGCCACCCGCAACTAATGAAAAACTGTTTTTT. The encoded protein is CASSLVWPPATNEKLFF.

In DNA, the CDR3 is TGTGCCAGCAGTGGGAGCTCCTACGAGCAGTACTTC. As protein: CASSGSSYEQYF. The rearrangement links TRBV2 to TRBJ2-7; D call uncertain. Looked up from germline, CDR1 is SNHLY and CDR2 is FYNNEI. The CDR3 is 12 amino acids. The V end lost 4 bases, the J end lost 0 bases, and 4 bases lay between the germline ends.

V gene TRBV6-5 combines with J gene TRBJ1-1; D gene unclear. The germline V gene has CDR1 MNHEY and CDR2 SVGAGI. The CDR3 is 14 amino acids. V gave up 6 bases and J gave up 1 base, with 12 bases separating them. The CDR3 here is CASRPEIRNTEAFF. The CDR3 nucleotides read TGTGCCAGCAGACCCGAGATCCGGAACACTGAAGCTTTCTTT.

The CDR3: CASSLDAPRVFNSPLHF. The CDR3 nucleotides read TGTGCCAGCAGCTTAGACGCCCCCCGGGTTTTTAATTCACCCCTCCACTTT. The V call is TRBV7-9, the J call TRBJ1-6, with D uncertain. The CDR3 runs 17 residues. Germline CDR1 reads SEHNR; CDR2 reads FQNEAQ (reference sequence). With 1 base removed from V and 6 bases from J, the gap between germline ends came to 16 bases.

This sequence joins TRBV18 and TRBJ2-7; TRBD1 aligns across 7 bases. This CDR3 comprises 14 residues. V trimming: 3 bases; J trimming: 4 bases; junction bases outside the gene matches: 6. Germline V gene data show CDR1 as KGHSH and CDR2 as LQKENI. CDR3 loop: CASSPIETGYEQYF. CDR3 DNA sequence: TGTGCCAGCTCACCGATCGAGACAGGGTACGAGCAGTACTTC. Supplemented by reference TRBV18 and TRBJ2-7, the full variable domain reads NAGVMQNPRHLVRRRGQEARLRCSPMKGHSHVYWYRQLPEEGLKFMVYLQKENIIDESGMPKERFSAEFPKEGPSILRIQQVVRGDSAAYFCASSPIETGYEQYFGPGTRLTVT.

The CDR3 region has the DNA TGTGCCAGCAGCGCCCGCGAGAACACCGGGGAGCTGTTTTTT. Translating gives CASSARENTGELFF. V gene TRBV9 combines with J gene TRBJ2-2; no definite D call. Germline lookup yields CDR1 SGDLS and CDR2 YYNGEE. Trimming pared 3 bases from V and 1 base from J, leaving 7 bases between. This CDR3 is 14 amino acids long.

This chain joins TRBV28 and TRBJ2-7, with TRBD1 identical over 9 bases. Germline V gene sequence: CDR1 MDHEN, CDR2 SYDVKM. V lost 10 bases, J lost 3 bases, and 7 bases stayed unmatched. The CDR3 runs to 13 residues. The CDR3 DNA reads as TGTGCCACCGGCTCGGGACAGGGCTACGAGCAGTACTTC. Residues: CATGSGQGYEQYF.

J is TRBJ1-2 and V is TRBV6-6, with TRBD1 identical over 8 bases. CDR1 MNHNY and CDR2 SVGAGI come from the germline V gene (reference sequence). Trimming cost V 6 bases and J 10 bases; bases outside gene matches: 7. CDR3 size: 12 residues. CDR3 in DNA: TGTGCCAGCAGATCAGACAGGGGTAACTACACCTTC. Residues: CASRSDRGNYTF.

The chain combines TRBV5-5 with TRBJ1-2; 7 bases align to TRBD1. The CDR3 totals 15 residues. The J segment lost 0 bases and the V segment lost 4 bases, leaving 6 bases of the junction unmatched. Germline CDR1 SGHKS, CDR2 YYEKEE (reference sequence). DNA for the CDR3: TGTGCCAGCAGCCGTGAACAGGGGTCTAACTATGGCTACACCTTC. Residues: CASSREQGSNYGYTF.

J is TRBJ1-5 and V is TRBV18; D not certain. The CDR3 totals 13 residues. Trimming took off 4 bases at V and 3 bases at J, with 7 bases between the two ends. CDR1 is KGHSH and CDR2 is LQKENI in the germline V gene. The CDR3 here is CASSLTFNQPQHF. The CDR3, as DNA: TGTGCCAGCTCACTGACTTTCAATCAGCCCCAGCATTTT.

The gene calls are TRBV29-1 and TRBJ1-1; TRBD1 matches at 8 bases. The CDR3 is 13 amino acids. With V trimmed by 3 bases and J by 1 base, 1 base remained unmatched. The germline V gene encodes CDR1 SQVTM and CDR2 ANQGSEA. Here the CDR3 reads CSVDRGQNTEAFF. In DNA, the CDR3 is TGCAGCGTTGACAGGGGGCAGAACACTGAAGCTTTCTTT.

This clone has more than one count but fewer than ten. The chain recombines TRBV19 with TRBJ1-2; 10 bases agree with TRBD1. V lost 5 bases, J lost 2 bases, and 8 bases stayed unmatched. CDR1 is LNHDA and CDR2 is SQIVND in the germline V gene (reference sequence). CDR3 size: 16 residues. The CDR3 is CASSRQGAGLNYGYTF. The CDR3, as DNA: TGTGCCAGTAGTCGACAGGGGGCCGGATTAAACTATGGCTACACCTTC.

The chain has TRBV2 and TRBJ2-3; TRBD2 matches 9 bases. The germline CDR1 and CDR2 sequences are SNHLY and FYNNEI. V trimming: 8 bases; J trimming: 5 bases; junction bases outside the gene matches: 11. The CDR3 totals 15 residues. CDR3 residues: CASGPGRSGGDTQYF. CDR3 bases: TGTGCCAGCGGACCCGGGCGTAGCGGGGGAGATACGCAGTATTTT.

The chain links TRBV15 to TRBJ1-5; D gene unclear. This CDR3 comprises 15 residues. V was trimmed by 0 bases and J by 0 bases, leaving 6 bases between them. The germline gives CDR1 LNHNV, CDR2 YYDKDF (reference sequence). CDR3 bases: TGTGCCACCAGCAGAGATCCGGATAGCAATCAGCCCCAGCATTTT. It specifies CATSRDPDSNQPQHF.

The rearrangement uses TRBV30 and TRBJ1-5; D remains ambiguous. Trimming cost V 1 base and J 2 bases, with 9 bases left between them. This CDR3 contains 14 residues. CDR1 and CDR2 (germline): GTSNPN, SVGIG (reference sequence). CDR3 nucleotides: TGTGCCTGGAGTGCGACATCGGGCAATCAGCCCCAGCATTTT. Amino acids: CAWSATSGNQPQHF.

The CDR3 DNA follows: TGTGCCAGCAGCTTAAGATCGGATCTCTACGAGCAGTACTTC. Translated: CASSLRSDLYEQYF. The V and J genes are TRBV11-2 and TRBJ2-7; D gene uncertain. V was clipped by 2 bases and J by 3 bases, with 11 bases between them. This CDR3 contains 14 residues. Germline V CDR1 and CDR2: SGHAT, FQNNGV.

The V call is TRBV16, the J call TRBJ1-1, with D possibly TRBD1 on 6 matching bases. The CDR3 loop spans 14 amino acids. CDR1 and CDR2 (germline): KGHSY, FQNENV. Trimming took 1 base from V and 3 from J, leaving 9 bases between them. In DNA, the CDR3 is TGTGCCAGCAGCCAATGGCCAGGGGACACTGAAGCTTTCTTT. Its translation: CASSQWPGDTEAFF. The variable domain in full, with the rest retrieved from reference TRBV16 and TRBJ1-1, is GEEVAQTPKHLVRGEGQKAKLYCAPIKGHSYVFWYQQVLKNEFKFLISFQNENVFDETGMPKERFSAKCLPNSPCSLEIQATKLEDSAVYFCASSQWPGDTEAFFGQGTRLTVV.

In this sample, this clone turned up once. The chain uses TRBV7-2 and TRBJ2-5; 8 nucleotides line up with TRBD2. Germline V gene sequence: CDR1 SGHTA, CDR2 FQGNSA. V lost 1 base, J lost 5 bases, and 3 bases stayed unmatched. The CDR3 is 14 residues long. CDR3 residues: CASSLGGTRETQYF. CDR3 in DNA: TGTGCCAGCAGCTTAGGGGGGACTAGGGAGACCCAGTACTTC.

V gene TRBV6-5 combines with J gene TRBJ1-2, with D uncertain. From germline, CDR1 is MNHEY and CDR2 SVGAGI. The CDR3 is made up of 14 amino acids. V was cut by 9 bases and J by 5 bases, with 19 bases left in between. The CDR3 loop reads CASVISWSSYGYTF. In DNA form, the CDR3 reads TGTGCCAGTGTTATATCTTGGAGTAGTTATGGCTACACCTTC.